Listed below are T cell receptor beta chains from one sample, sequenced in a study of blood T cell repertoires in COVID-19. Sequenced by immunoSEQ multiplex PCR; TCRdb stores in-frame clones only, minus some. The table includes about 210,000 clones, 85% detected once. Sequencing input: PBMCs or T cells enriched from blood (not recorded which). These receptors originate from a man aged 35 to 55 who had recovered from COVID-19. The CDR3 runs from the conserved cysteine through the conserved F or W. D genes are given only for firm matches. The listing skips clone size in some rows; elsewhere it reads once, few, many or a size class.

clone size: -
J gene: TRBJ2-1
D gene: -
V gene: TRBV2
CDR3 DNA: TGTGCCAGCAGTGATCAAGCGACGCATGAGCAGTTCTTC
CDR3 protein: CASSDQATHEQFF

clone size: -
J gene: TRBJ2-1
D gene: TRBD2
V gene: TRBV12-5
CDR3 DNA: TGTGCTAGTGGCCTCCTTGTGGCGGGAGGCTACAATGAGCAGTTCTTC
CDR3 protein: CASGLLVAGGYNEQFF

clone size: -
J gene: TRBJ1-1
D gene: TRBD1
V gene: TRBV19
CDR3 DNA: TGTGCCAGCGCGGACAGGGTGGACACTGAAGCTTTCTTT
CDR3 protein: CASADRVDTEAFF

clone size: -
J gene: TRBJ2-7
D gene: -
V gene: TRBV27
CDR3 DNA: TGTGCCAGCAAATCGACGGGCTCCTACGAGCAGTACTTC
CDR3 protein: CASKSTGSYEQYF

clone size: -
J gene: TRBJ2-7
D gene: TRBD2
V gene: TRBV7-9
CDR3 DNA: TGTGCCAGCAGCTCCGGACTAGCGGGAGTGCACGAGCAGTACTTC
CDR3 protein: CASSSGLAGVHEQYF

clone size: -
J gene: TRBJ2-7
D gene: -
V gene: TRBV28
CDR3 DNA: TGTGCCAGCAGTTTATTCGGACCGGGATACGAGCAGTACTTC
CDR3 protein: CASSLFGPGYEQYF

clone size: -
J gene: TRBJ2-7
D gene: TRBD2
V gene: TRBV4-2
CDR3 DNA: TGTGCCAGCAGCCTTGTAGCGGGGGAGAACACCTACGAGCAGTACTTC
CDR3 protein: CASSLVAGENTYEQYF

clone size: once
J gene: TRBJ2-7
D gene: TRBD1
V gene: TRBV2
CDR3 DNA: TGTGCCAGTGAGAAGTCCGGGACAGGTTCCTACGAGCAGTACTTC
CDR3 protein: CASEKSGTGSYEQYF

clone size: -
J gene: TRBJ2-1
D gene: -
V gene: TRBV27
CDR3 DNA: TGTGCCAGCAGTCCCCTCGGTCGGTTCAATGAGCAGTTCTTC
CDR3 protein: CASSPLGRFNEQFF

clone size: -
J gene: TRBJ1-5
D gene: -
V gene: TRBV15
CDR3 DNA: TGTGCCACCAGTAGTTATAGCAATCAGCCCCAGCATTTT
CDR3 protein: CATSSYSNQPQHF

clone size: once
J gene: TRBJ2-7
D gene: TRBD1
V gene: TRBV19
CDR3 DNA: TGTGCCAGTAGTGGAGGACAGGGCTTCTACGAGCAGTACTTC
CDR3 protein: CASSGGQGFYEQYF

clone size: -
J gene: TRBJ1-2
D gene: -
V gene: TRBV7-2
CDR3 DNA: TGTGCCAGCAGTCCAGGACAGAGCTATGGCTACACCTTC
CDR3 protein: CASSPGQSYGYTF

clone size: -
J gene: TRBJ2-1
D gene: TRBD1
V gene: TRBV28
CDR3 DNA: TGTGCCAGCAATAACAGGGGGCCCTACAATGAGCAGTTCTTC
CDR3 protein: CASNNRGPYNEQFF

clone size: -
J gene: TRBJ2-5
D gene: TRBD1
V gene: TRBV7-2
CDR3 DNA: TGTGCCAGCAGCGGAAGGAGACAGGGGAGCCGGGAGACCCAGTACTTC
CDR3 protein: CASSGRRQGSRETQYF

clone size: -
J gene: TRBJ1-2
D gene: TRBD1
V gene: TRBV2
CDR3 DNA: TGTGCCAGCAGTGATCCGGGACAGGGGGGCGGCAACTATGGCTACACCTTC
CDR3 protein: CASSDPGQGGGNYGYTF

clone size: -
J gene: TRBJ1-2
D gene: TRBD1
V gene: TRBV27
CDR3 DNA: TGTGCCAGCAGTCACGGGACAGGGGAGGGCTACACCTTC
CDR3 protein: CASSHGTGEGYTF

clone size: once
J gene: TRBJ2-5
D gene: -
V gene: TRBV6-1
CDR3 DNA: TGTGCCAGCAGTGAAGCGCATTCACGGAGGAAGACCCAGTACTTC
CDR3 protein: CASSEAHSRRKTQYF

clone size: -
J gene: TRBJ2-1
D gene: TRBD2
V gene: TRBV4-1
CDR3 DNA: TGCGCCAGCAGCCAAGATGGGTCCACCAGCGGGAGGGGTGAGCAGTTCTTC
CDR3 protein: CASSQDGSTSGRGEQFF

clone size: -
J gene: TRBJ2-3
D gene: TRBD2
V gene: TRBV7-8
CDR3 DNA: TGTGCCAGCAGCCCAACCACTGCGGGAGCAGATACGCAGTATTTT
CDR3 protein: CASSPTTAGADTQYF

clone size: -
J gene: TRBJ2-1
D gene: -
V gene: TRBV5-1
CDR3 DNA: TGCGCCAGCAGCTCCACGAGTTGGGCAGGGGCCTACAATGAGCAGTTCTTC
CDR3 protein: CASSSTSWAGAYNEQFF

clone size: -
J gene: TRBJ2-5
D gene: -
V gene: TRBV2
CDR3 DNA: TGTGCCAGCAGTCCCGACAGCCAAGAGACCCAGTACTTC
CDR3 protein: CASSPDSQETQYF

clone size: -
J gene: TRBJ1-6
D gene: -
V gene: TRBV7-8
CDR3 DNA: TGTGCCAGCAGCTTACATGACGGGAGTATCAATTCACCCCTCCACTTT
CDR3 protein: CASSLHDGSINSPLHF